This T cell receptor beta chain was observed in a study of beta chain features in type 1 diabetes. The sequenced template was cDNA made from the entire isolated RNA. Profiling relied on immunoSEQ multiplex PCR, and the TCRdb table lists in-frame clones only, not all of them. The repertoire includes roughly 300,000 clones, around 13% of them detected once, and under 8.5% sits in the top ten. Germline CDR1 reads SGHDT; CDR2 reads YYEEEE. CDR3 size: 14 residues. Trimming removed 2 bases at V and 5 bases at J, with 11 bases between. Points from the study as a whole: PCR might preferentially amplify shorter templates, equally in patients and controls. When VDJ junctions were examined, type 1 diabetes patients showed fewer insertions and more deletions. Whether HLA type affects TCRB rearrangement stayed undetermined in the present work.

This clone has a single count. What it binds is not known. The rearrangement links TRBV5-6 to TRBJ1-5; maybe TRBD1 (6 bases). Source material: central memory CD4+ T cells from blood. The TCR comes from a man aged 25-45 years in good health. The CDR3 DNA reads as TGTGCCAGCAGCTTCGGAACAGGGCATCAGCCCCAGCATTTT. This translates into CASSFGTGHQPQHF.